This T cell receptor beta chain was retrieved from a study of cytomegalovirus exposure and HLA in healthy donors. Whole-study findings and limits: The study assumed roughly uniform donor sequencing depth for presence/absence analyses. A later analysis linked a missense variant in DCLRE1C to the trimming of TCR beta V and J genes. In an earlier analysis, most TCR beta V segments were productive about 90% or about 30% of the time.

A multiplex PCR was run with 60 Vbeta primers and 13 Jbeta primers. Produced via immunoSEQ multiplex PCR; TCRdb's table is partial and in-frame only. This sample has 100,000 to 150,000 clones, with around 86% found just once. Worth noting for this clone: Its target is not known.

The CDR3 is 15 residues long. The ends lost 4 bases at V and 10 bases at J; junction bases unmatched: 12. The germline V gene encodes CDR1 MNHEY and CDR2 SMNVEV (reference sequence). This rearrangement joins TRBV27 to TRBJ2-1; TRBD1 matches 8 bases. The TCR was taken from a man in his thirties or forties in good health and CMV-seronegative. The sequenced sample was PBMCs. CDR3 nucleotides: TGTGCCAGCAGTTCCCCTGGACAGGGTAACCCCGAGCAGTTCTTC. Its translation is CASSSPGQGNPEQFF.